The 31 T cell receptor beta chains presented below share a single source sample, sequenced in a study of tissue T cells after allogeneic stem cell transplantation. Assay: immunoSEQ multiplex PCR; the TCRdb copy retains only in-frame clones and omits some. Counted here are over 1,500 clones, about two thirds occurring once; the ten biggest clones make up 20% to 25%. Source: tissue from the stomach, taken at autopsy. The origin of the receptors is a female donor older than 55 with lung cancer.

This chain uses TRBV4-3 with TRBJ1-1, with a tentative D call TRBD1 (6 bases). Germline CDR1 is LGHNA and CDR2 is YSLEER. The length of the CDR3 is 14 residues. The ends were cut back, 0 bases at V and 5 bases at J, with 10 bases in the middle. The CDR3 region has the DNA TGCGCCAGCAGCCAAGATAGGGGGAGGACTGAAGCTTTCTTT. This gives the protein CASSQDRGRTEAFF.

This chain links TRBV29-1 with TRBJ1-1; no reliable D call. V was clipped by 4 bases and J by 2 bases, with 5 bases between them. The germline gives CDR1 SQVTM, CDR2 ANQGSEA. The CDR3 covers 11 residues. CDR3 region: CSVVGNTEAFF. The CDR3 DNA reads as TGCAGCGTTGTGGGTAACACTGAAGCTTTCTTT.

This clone has a single count. V gene TRBV5-1 combines with J gene TRBJ1-1; D gene unclear. Per germline, CDR1 SGHRS and CDR2 YFSETQ. V was pared by 3 bases and J by 5 bases, with 14 bases between. This CDR3 spans 14 amino acids. This CDR3 reads CASSYLTTGTEAFF. The CDR3 nucleotides read TGCGCCAGCAGCTACCTAACTACGGGGACTGAAGCTTTCTTT.

In this sample, this clone turned up once. This sequence joins TRBV9 and TRBJ2-1, with unresolved D. Germline V CDR1 and CDR2: SGDLS, YYNGEE. Trimming shortened V by 0 bases and J by 10 bases, and 11 bases separated the two germline ends. This CDR3 is built from 13 residues. The CDR3 region has the DNA TGTGCCAGCAGCGTAGATCTATTTAGGGAGCAGTTCTTC. Translation: CASSVDLFREQFF.

The chain links TRBV18 to TRBJ2-7, with 7 bases that match TRBD1. The CDR3 runs 15 residues. V lost 5 bases, J lost 1 base, and 8 bases stayed unmatched. Germline loops: CDR1 KGHSH, CDR2 LQKENI. CDR3 loop: CASSNPGQSSYEQYF. The CDR3 DNA follows: TGTGCCAGCTCAAACCCGGGACAGAGTTCCTACGAGCAGTACTTC.

The V call is TRBV6-5, the J call TRBJ1-5, with D unresolved. The germline gives CDR1 MNHEY, CDR2 SVGAGI. V lost 6 bases to trimming and J lost 3 bases, with 15 bases between them. The CDR3 runs 15 residues. CDR3 sequence reads: CASSRSGGFNQPQHF. The CDR3 nucleotides read TGTGCCAGCAGCCGGTCGGGAGGCTTCAATCAGCCCCAGCATTTT.

This chain joins TRBV2 and TRBJ2-7; TRBD1 is a possible D gene (5 bases). V lost 6 bases and J 0 bases, leaving 15 bases between the germline ends. The CDR3 sequence is 15 residues long. Germline V gene sequence: CDR1 SNHLY, CDR2 FYNNEI. The CDR3 loop is CASSHLDSRSYEQYF. Here the CDR3 DNA reads TGTGCCAGCAGCCACTTAGACAGTCGCTCCTACGAGCAGTACTTC.

The chain uses TRBV9 and TRBJ2-1; D is perhaps TRBD1 (6 bases). The V gene lost 0 bases and the J gene lost 8 bases, with 15 bases spanning the gap. Germline CDR1 SGDLS, CDR2 YYNGEE. The CDR3 is made up of 15 amino acids. CDR3 sequence (DNA): TGTGCCAGCAGCGTAGAGGCACAGGGTCTGGATGAGCAGTTCTTC. Protein sequence: CASSVEAQGLDEQFF.

V usage is TRBV27 and J usage is TRBJ2-7; 10 bases match TRBD2. The CDR3 length is 14 residues. Trimming removed 4 bases from V and 2 bases from J; junction bases left unmatched: 2. Germline CDR1 reads MNHEY; CDR2 reads SMNVEV (reference sequence). The CDR3 is CASSWLAGAYEQYF. The CDR3 DNA reads as TGTGCCAGCAGTTGGCTAGCGGGGGCCTACGAGCAGTACTTC.

This clone appeared a few times. The chain links TRBV12-3 or TRBV12-4 to TRBJ2-1, with unresolved D. This CDR3 comprises 12 residues. Trimming shortened V by 2 bases and J by 7 bases, and 6 bases separated the two germline ends. The CDR3 DNA sequence: TGTGCCAGCAGTTTATTCGGAAATGAGCAGTTCTTC. This gives the protein CASSLFGNEQFF.

The rearrangement joins TRBV7-2 to TRBJ1-1; D might be TRBD1 (5 bases). V shed 4 bases and J shed 12 bases, with 15 bases lying between them. The germline V gene encodes CDR1 SGHTA and CDR2 FQGNSA. This CDR3 has 12 amino acids. The CDR3 DNA follows: TGTGCCAGCAGCTCGCTGGGGGTGGTAACTTTCTTT. Its translation: CASSSLGVVTFF.

The CDR3 DNA reads TGTGCCAGCCTCAGCCGGCATGAGCAGTTCTTC. Translation: CASLSRHEQFF. The rearrangement links TRBV6-6 to TRBJ2-1; D is unclear. CDR1 and CDR2 (germline): MNHNY, SVGAGI (reference sequence). This CDR3 is built from 11 residues. With 8 bases removed from V and 8 bases from J, the gap between germline ends came to 10 bases.

This chain connects TRBV7-8 to TRBJ1-1; 8 bases match TRBD1. The CDR3 is made up of 15 amino acids. CDR1 is SGHVS and CDR2 is FQNEAQ in the germline V gene. With 5 bases clipped from V and 1 base from J, the junction kept 6 bases outside the gene matches. CDR3 DNA: TGTGCCAGCAGCCCCGGCGGACAGGGGAACACTGAAGCTTTCTTT. Translating it yields CASSPGGQGNTEAFF.

The chain couples TRBV6-5 to TRBJ1-2; D may be TRBD1 (5 bases). Germline V gene lookup returns CDR1 MNHEY and CDR2 SVGAGI. The CDR3 spans 11 residues. V was shortened by 7 bases and J by 6 bases, with 9 bases between the two germline ends. The CDR3: CASTGRDGYTF. CDR3 sequence (DNA): TGTGCCAGCACGGGGCGGGATGGCTACACCTTC.

V usage is TRBV2 and J usage is TRBJ1-1; no firm D call. V was cut by 5 bases and J by 1 base, with 8 bases left in between. Germline values: CDR1 SNHLY, CDR2 FYNNEI. This CDR3 is 13 amino acids long. The CDR3 DNA follows: TGTGCCAGCAGTAAGCAAGGGAACACTGAAGCTTTCTTT. Translating gives CASSKQGNTEAFF. Full variable domain (outside the CDR3, taken from reference TRBV2 and TRBJ1-1): EPEVTQTPSHQVTQMGQEVILRCVPISNHLYFYWYRQILGQKVEFLVSFYNNEISEKSEIFDDQFSVERPDGSNFTLKIRSTKLEDSAMYFCASSKQGNTEAFFGQGTRLTVV.

This clone was recorded once. V usage is TRBV18 and J usage is TRBJ2-3; D ambiguous. The CDR3 runs to 11 residues. Germline V gene sequence: CDR1 KGHSH, CDR2 LQKENI. V shed 4 bases and J shed 6 bases, with 5 bases lying between them. This chain's CDR3 is CASSLMDTQYF. CDR3 coding DNA: TGTGCCAGCTCACTTATGGATACGCAGTATTTT.

The chain recombines TRBV6-5 with TRBJ1-2, with D perhaps matching TRBD1 (5 bases). The germline CDR1 and CDR2 sequences are MNHEY and SVGAGI. V was clipped by 6 bases and J by 7 bases, with 21 bases between them. The CDR3 loop spans 15 amino acids. In DNA, the CDR3 is TGTGCCAGCAGCCTTGGGGGGACCCTAGCTCTTGGCTACACCTTC. This codes for CASSLGGTLALGYTF.

This chain connects TRBV19 to TRBJ2-3, with 9 positions matching TRBD2. CDR1 and CDR2 from the germline V gene are LNHDA and SQIVND (reference sequence). CDR3 length: 14 amino acids. V shed 10 bases and J 3 bases; nucleotides not matched to a gene: 8. CDR3 residues: CATGGRARTDTQYF. The CDR3 DNA is TGTGCCACGGGCGGGAGGGCCAGAACAGATACGCAGTATTTT.

The V and J genes are TRBV19 and TRBJ2-7; 9 nucleotides line up with TRBD2. CDR1 and CDR2 from the germline V gene are LNHDA and SQIVND (reference sequence). The V gene end was trimmed by 1 base and the J gene end by 0 bases; junction bases not matched to a gene: 4. The CDR3 covers 16 residues. This chain's CDR3 is CASSIAGGGGSYEQYF. The DNA for the CDR3 is TGTGCCAGTAGTATAGCCGGCGGGGGGGGCTCCTACGAGCAGTACTTC.

In its sample, this clone was seen once. The J gene is TRBJ2-5, the V gene TRBV5-1; maybe TRBD2 (6 bases). Germline V gives CDR1 SGHRS, CDR2 YFSETQ. Trimming took off 0 bases at V and 4 bases at J, with 10 bases between the two ends. This CDR3 spans 14 amino acids. The CDR3 protein is CASSLGWGGETQYF. Here the CDR3 DNA reads TGCGCCAGCAGCTTGGGGTGGGGAGGAGAGACCCAGTACTTC.

The V gene is TRBV11-2, the J gene TRBJ2-1; 11 bases are a match to TRBD2. This CDR3 has 14 residues. Germline V gene data show CDR1 as SGHAT and CDR2 as FQNNGV. V gave up 7 bases and J gave up 6 bases; unmatched junction bases: 5. The CDR3 region has the DNA TGTGCCAGCACCAATGGACTAGCGGGCAATGAGCAGTTCTTC. This sequence encodes CASTNGLAGNEQFF.

The gene calls are TRBV3-1 (or the pseudogene TRBV3-2) and TRBJ2-2; 7 positions match TRBD1. The CDR3 length is 17 residues. Germline V gene lookup returns CDR1 LGHDT and CDR2 YNNKEL (reference sequence). V was pared by 2 bases and J by 4 bases, with 10 bases of the junction left unmatched. The CDR3 sequence is CASSQPAGTVATGELFF. CDR3 nucleotides: TGTGCCAGCAGCCAACCGGCCGGGACAGTGGCCACCGGGGAGCTGTTTTTT.

The chain joins TRBV12-3 or TRBV12-4 to TRBJ2-5, with D perhaps matching TRBD1 (6 bases). The CDR3 has 13 residues. Between the trimmed V and J ends, which lost 10 bases and 8 bases, there was a span of 20 bases. The CDR3 nucleotides read TGTGCCAAAGACCTATGGCACAGGGTCACCCAGTACTTC. As protein: CAKDLWHRVTQYF.

The chain couples TRBV11-2 to TRBJ1-5; 7 bases fit TRBD1. Germline values: CDR1 SGHAT, CDR2 FQNNGV. This CDR3 comprises 17 residues. V lost 4 bases, J lost 2 bases, and 11 bases stayed unmatched. The chain's CDR3 is CASSSPGDRGRNQPQHF. The DNA for the CDR3 is TGTGCCAGCAGCTCTCCCGGGGACAGAGGACGCAATCAGCCCCAGCATTTT.

The V gene is TRBV30, the J gene TRBJ1-3; weak D call: TRBD1 (5 bases). The ends were cut back, 5 bases at V and 0 bases at J, with 8 bases in the middle. The CDR3 covers 13 residues. Germline values: CDR1 GTSNPN, CDR2 SVGIG (reference sequence). The CDR3 nucleotides are TGTGCCTGGGGGGGGATCTCTGGAAACACCATATATTTT. Translation gives CAWGGISGNTIYF. The full variable domain, completed using reference TRBV30 and TRBJ1-3, is SQTIHQWPATLVQPVGSPLSLECTVEGTSNPNLYWYRQAAGRGLQLLFYSVGIGQISSEVPQNLSASRPQDRQFILSSKKLLLSDSGFYLCAWGGISGNTIYFGEGSWLTVV.

V gene TRBV19 combines with J gene TRBJ2-1; D may be TRBD2 (6 bases). CDR1 LNHDA and CDR2 SQIVND come from the germline V gene (reference sequence). Between the trimmed V and J ends, which lost 4 bases and 9 bases, there was a span of 13 bases. The CDR3 extends over 13 amino acids. The CDR3 DNA is TGTGCCAGTAGTAGCCTAGCGACCTTTGAGCAGTTCTTC. It yields the protein CASSSLATFEQFF.

The chain combines TRBV9 with TRBJ2-2; D gene ambiguous. Trimming cost V 0 bases and J 0 bases, with 12 bases left between them. This CDR3 contains 17 residues. Germline CDR1 SGDLS, CDR2 YYNGEE. As DNA, the CDR3 is TGTGCCAGCAGCGTAGGTCTAGGATTGTCGAACACCGGGGAGCTGTTTTTT. It translates to CASSVGLGLSNTGELFF.

CDR3 DNA sequence: TGCGCCAGCAGCTTGCAGGGATCGACCTACAATGAGCAGTTCTTC. It translates to CASSLQGSTYNEQFF. The rearrangement uses TRBV5-1 and TRBJ2-1, with D maybe TRBD1 (5 bases). The V end lost 1 base, the J end lost 2 bases, and 10 bases lay between the germline ends. The CDR3 has 15 amino acids. Germline CDR1 reads SGHRS; CDR2 reads YFSETQ.

The rearrangement uses TRBV18 and TRBJ2-2; D gene unclear. Germline assignment: CDR1 KGHSH and CDR2 LQKENI. The CDR3 is made up of 15 amino acids. The germline V and J ends were trimmed by 2 bases and 0 bases, with 7 bases remaining between them. The CDR3 protein is CASSPAVSNTGELFF. The CDR3, as DNA: TGTGCCAGCTCACCAGCTGTTTCGAACACCGGGGAGCTGTTTTTT.

The chain couples TRBV11-3 to TRBJ1-3; D remains ambiguous. The CDR3 contains 12 residues. The germline V gene encodes CDR1 SGHNT and CDR2 YENEEA. Trimming took off 5 bases at V and 3 bases at J, with 5 bases between the two ends. CDR3 coding DNA: TGTGCCAGCAGCCTAGGTGGAAACACCATATATTTT. Translating gives CASSLGGNTIYF.

V is TRBV4-3 and J is TRBJ2-3, with TRBD2 matching over 11 bases. Germline-derived CDR1 and CDR2 are LGHNA and YSLEER. With V trimmed by 3 bases and J by 5 bases, 10 bases remained unmatched. The CDR3 length is 17 residues. The CDR3, as DNA: TGCGCCAGCAGCCACCCGGGGTCTAGCGGGGGGTTAGATACGCAGTATTTT. Translating it yields CASSHPGSSGGLDTQYF.